The rows below give T cell receptor beta chains drawn from one sample of a study of CD8 T cells in ankylosing spondylitis. TCRdb re-derived calls from the 5' RACE reads in MiXCR, one entry per CDR3 protein. There are 85,000 to 100,000 distinct CDR3 sequences in the sample; around 9.4% occur only once, and over 4.5% lies in the top ten. The sequenced material came from blood, either unsorted or a sorted T cell fraction (not recorded which). Every receptor here comes from a male donor with ankylosing spondylitis or in good health (not recorded which). CDR3s include the opening cysteine and the closing phenylalanine or tryptophan. Each record gives: J gene, D gene, V gene, clone size, CDR3 DNA, CDR3 protein. D genes are given only for firm matches. Where a row states a size, it is once, few, many or the class of an expanded clone; other rows omit it.

>TRBJ2-3|TRBD2|TRBV3-1|many
TGTGCCAGCAGCCGTTCTCTAGCGGGGGAAGGAGATACGCAGTATTTT
CASSRSLAGEGDTQYF
>TRBJ2-1|TRBD2|TRBV19|many
TGTGCCAGTAGTATGGAAATAGCGGGGGGGCTGAGAGATGAGCAGTTCTTC
CASSMEIAGGLRDEQFF
>TRBJ2-1|-|TRBV18|few
TGTGCCAGCTCACCACCGATGGGGGCGGGGGAGCAGTTCTTC
CASSPPMGAGEQFF
>TRBJ2-1|-|TRBV5-1|many
TGCGCCAGCAGCTCCGGGACGGTGAACAATGAGCAGTTCTTC
CASSSGTVNNEQFF
>TRBJ2-1|TRBD2|TRBV27|-
TGTGCCAGCAGTTCCACTAGCGGGGGGACCTTTGTAAAGCAGTTCTTC
CASSSTSGGTFVKQFF
>TRBJ2-1|-|TRBV20-1|many
TGCAGTGCTAGAGATAGGTCAGGAGCGGCCACCTACAATGAGCAGTTCTTC
CSARDRSGAATYNEQFF
>TRBJ2-1|TRBD2|TRBV18|-
TGTGCCAGCTCACCAGAGGCTAGCGGGATAACCTACAATGAGCAGTTCTTC
CASSPEASGITYNEQFF
>TRBJ2-7|-|TRBV27|many
TGTGCCAGCAGTTTGGGCAGGGGCTACGAGCAGTACTTC
CASSLGRGYEQYF
>TRBJ2-3|TRBD2|TRBV29-1|many
TGCAGCGTTGATGATAAGGGACTAGCGGGGGGAGGGGATACGCAGTATTTT
CSVDDKGLAGGGDTQYF
>TRBJ2-3|-|TRBV5-1|many
TGCGCCAGCAGCTTGAAGCCAGATACGCAGTATTTT
CASSLKPDTQYF
>TRBJ2-5|-|TRBV20-1|many
TGCAGTGCTAGAGATACCCAGGTCGGGGCCCAGTACTTC
CSARDTQVGAQYF
>TRBJ1-5|-|TRBV28|many
TGTGCCAGCAGCGACGGGAACAATCAGCCCCAGCATTTT
CASSDGNNQPQHF
>TRBJ2-5|-|TRBV15|many
TGTGCCACCAGCCCTATTCAAGCGGGGACCCAGTACTTC
CATSPIQAGTQYF
>TRBJ2-1|TRBD1|TRBV7-9|-
TGTGCCAGCAGCTCGCCGACAGGGGGCAATGAGCAGTTCTTC
CASSSPTGGNEQFF
>TRBJ2-3|-|TRBV6-1|many
TGTGCCAGCAGTCCCGGGACGCCCAACACAGATACGCAGTATTTT
CASSPGTPNTDTQYF
>TRBJ2-3|TRBD1|TRBV11-2|many
TGTGCCAGCAGCTTAAAATCTAAGAGGGATAGGACAGGGGTGGTGGAGCCAGATACGCAGTATTTT
CASSLKSKRDRTGVVEPDTQYF
>TRBJ2-7|-|TRBV21-1|many
TGTGCCAGCAGCAAAGCCACAGCTTCCTACGAGCAGTACTTC
CASSKATASYEQYF
>TRBJ1-5|-|TRBV6-1|-
TGTGCCAGCTCAACAGGCCTGGCGAGGCTCCAGCATTTT
CASSTGLARLQHF
>TRBJ2-7|-|TRBV12-3/TRBV12-4|many
TGTGCCAGCAGTCAAGGGACCGACGAGCAGTACTTC
CASSQGTDEQYF
>TRBJ2-5|-|TRBV5-1|-
TGCGCCAGCAGCTTGGGTATTCAAGAGACCCAGTACTTC
CASSLGIQETQYF
>TRBJ1-1|-|TRBV5-1|many
TGCGCCAGCAGCTTGAGCGGAGTCACTGAAGCTTTCTTT
CASSLSGVTEAFF
>TRBJ2-7|-|TRBV20-1|many
TGCAGTGCCGGATTAACGGCAGTCCATTCGCCTGGGTACGAGCAGTACTTC
CSAGLTAVHSPGYEQYF
>TRBJ2-1|-|TRBV7-6|many
TGTGCCAGCAGCTTAGCGGCGGGGGCACCATACAATGAGCAGTTCTTC
CASSLAAGAPYNEQFF
>TRBJ2-1|-|TRBV6-2/TRBV6-3|-
TGTGCCAGCAGTGACTACCCCAAACAGGGACAGTTCTTC
CASSDYPKQGQFF
>TRBJ2-7|TRBD2|TRBV2|-
TGTGCCAGCAGTGTTGAGCGGGGGGACGAGCAGTACTTC
CASSVERGDEQYF
>TRBJ1-2|-|TRBV12-3/TRBV12-4|many
TGTGCCTGCAATGGCGGCTATGGCTACACCTTC
CACNGGYGYTF
>TRBJ1-5|-|TRBV5-1|-
TGCGCCAGCAGACCAGGCGCCTCGACAGCTAATCAGCCCCAGCATTTT
CASRPGASTANQPQHF
>TRBJ2-3|TRBD2|TRBV6-2/TRBV6-3|many
TGTGCCAGCTTTGCCATAGCGGGGGAGCGCACAGATACGCAGTATTTT
CASFAIAGERTDTQYF
>TRBJ2-7|-|TRBV5-5|many
TGTGCCAGCAGCCTAGGACAGTTTGCAAGCTACGAGCAGTACTTC
CASSLGQFASYEQYF
>TRBJ1-5|-|TRBV7-2|many
TGTGCCAGCAGCTTAGTCGACACGGAGCCCCAGCATTTT
CASSLVDTEPQHF
>TRBJ1-5|-|TRBV28|few
TGTGCCAGCGTCGGGCGACTTTTATATAGCAATCAGCCCCAGCATTTT
CASVGRLLYSNQPQHF
>TRBJ2-7|-|TRBV9|-
TGTGCCAGCAGCGTAGCCCCATCCTACGAGCAGTACTTC
CASSVAPSYEQYF
>TRBJ2-1|TRBD2|TRBV7-3|many
TGTGCCAGCAGCTTAAAGGTGGCGGGGGGGCCTTTGTTC
CASSLKVAGGPLF
>TRBJ2-3|TRBD2|TRBV9|many
TGTGCCAGCTCAGCGGGGCCCACAGATACGCAGTATTTT
CASSAGPTDTQYF
>TRBJ2-2|-|TRBV2|many
TGTGCCAGCAGTTCCGGGTATAACACCGGGGAGCTGTTTTTT
CASSSGYNTGELFF
>TRBJ2-7|TRBD2|TRBV7-8|many
TGTGCCAGCAGCTTAAGACTAGCCGTCTCCTACGAGCAGTACTTC
CASSLRLAVSYEQYF
>TRBJ2-3|TRBD2|TRBV9|many
TGTGCCAGCAGCGCCCAGCGGGGTAGCACAGATACGCAGTATTTT
CASSAQRGSTDTQYF
>TRBJ2-5|TRBD2|TRBV7-8|many
TGTGCCAGCAGCTTAGAACTAGCGGGCGGATGGACCCAGTACTTC
CASSLELAGGWTQYF
>TRBJ2-2|-|TRBV12-3/TRBV12-4|-
TGTGCCAGCAGTTTAGCGCTTAGGGAGCTGTTTTTT
CASSLALRELFF
>TRBJ2-1|-|TRBV5-1|many
TGCGCCAGCAGCTTGACTCCGGGAGCCCACAATGAGCAGTTCTTC
CASSLTPGAHNEQFF
>TRBJ2-6|-|TRBV7-3|few
TGTGCCAGCAGACAGACAGGATCGATCTCTGGGGCCAACGTCCTGACTTTC
CASRQTGSISGANVLTF
>TRBJ2-7|-|TRBV7-9|-
TGTGCCAGCAGCTTAGCGCTCGCTACACCGGCCGAGCAGTACTTC
CASSLALATPAEQYF
>TRBJ2-3|TRBD2|TRBV7-2|many
TGTGCCAGCAGCTTCCCCGCCGGGGGGGTCACAGATACGCAGTATTTT
CASSFPAGGVTDTQYF
>TRBJ2-3|TRBD2|TRBV20-1|many
TGCAGTGCGCATGTAGCGGGGGGGCGGAAAGATACGCAGTATTTT
CSAHVAGGRKDTQYF
>TRBJ2-5|-|TRBV29-1|many
TGCAGCGCCCATTATGCGTCGGAGACCCAGTACTTC
CSAHYASETQYF
>TRBJ1-5|-|TRBV7-2|many
TGTGCCAGCAGCAAACAGTCCCCCCAGCCCCAGCATTTT
CASSKQSPQPQHF
>TRBJ2-7|-|TRBV28|many
TGTGCCAGCAGTTTACTCCAGGGGGGTAGTTACGAGCAGTACTTC
CASSLLQGGSYEQYF
>TRBJ2-1|TRBD2|TRBV20-1|many
TGCAGTGCTAGAGTTAGTCTAGCGGGGGCTGAGCAGTTCTTC
CSARVSLAGAEQFF
>TRBJ2-3|-|TRBV5-5|many
TGTGCCAGCAGCCTAACAGTCCTTAGCACAGATACGCAGTATTTT
CASSLTVLSTDTQYF
>TRBJ1-1|TRBD1|TRBV5-6|many
TGTGCCAGCAGCTTGAAAACCGGGACAGGGCTACAATGGGAAGCTTTCTTT
CASSLKTGTGLQWEAFF
>TRBJ2-7|-|TRBV5-1|few
TGCGCCAGCAGCTTGGAGGACGGATACGAGCAGTACTTC
CASSLEDGYEQYF
>TRBJ2-7|TRBD2|TRBV28|many
TGTGCCAGCAGTTTCGTGACTAGCGGGGATTACGAGCAGTACTTC
CASSFVTSGDYEQYF
>TRBJ2-5|TRBD2|TRBV5-4|few
TGTGCCAGCAGCAAACTTAGCGGGGGAGAGACCCAGTACTTC
CASSKLSGGETQYF
>TRBJ2-2|-|TRBV7-3|many
TGTGCCAGCAGCTTAGAGGCAATCCCTAACACCGGGGAGCTGTTTTTT
CASSLEAIPNTGELFF
>TRBJ2-7|-|TRBV3-1|many
TGTGCCAGCAGCCAAGGTTACGAGCAGTACTTC
CASSQGYEQYF
>TRBJ2-1|-|TRBV2|many
TGTGCCAGCAGTGACAGGTTCCATGAGCAGTTCTTC
CASSDRFHEQFF
>TRBJ2-3|-|TRBV29-1|few
TGCAGCGATGACCCGCGCGGCACAGATACGCAGTATTTT
CSDDPRGTDTQYF